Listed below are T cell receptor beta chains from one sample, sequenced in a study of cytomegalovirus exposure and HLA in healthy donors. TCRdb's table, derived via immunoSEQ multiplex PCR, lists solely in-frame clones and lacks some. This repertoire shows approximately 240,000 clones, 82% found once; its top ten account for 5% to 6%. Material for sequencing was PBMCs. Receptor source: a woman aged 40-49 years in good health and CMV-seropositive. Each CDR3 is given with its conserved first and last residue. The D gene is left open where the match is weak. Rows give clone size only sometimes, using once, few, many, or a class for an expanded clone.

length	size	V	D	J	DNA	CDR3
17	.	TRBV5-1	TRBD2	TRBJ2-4	TGCGCCAGCAGCTTGCGGGCGCGAGGGGAGGGCAAAAACATTCAGTACTTC	CASSLRARGEGKNIQYF
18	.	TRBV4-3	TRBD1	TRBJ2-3	TGCGCCAGCAGCCAAGATTTGGGGACAGGGCCATCCCCCGATACGCAGTATTTT	CASSQDLGTGPSPDTQYF
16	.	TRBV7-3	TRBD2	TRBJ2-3	TGTGCCAGCAGCAGAGGACTAGCGGGTCTCACAGATACGCAGTATTTT	CASSRGLAGLTDTQYF
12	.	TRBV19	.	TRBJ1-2	TGTGCCAGTAGGCAGGGAGGATATGGCTACACCTTC	CASRQGGYGYTF
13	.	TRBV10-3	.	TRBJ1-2	TGTGCCATCAGTGAGTCGAGGGCCTATGGCTACACCTTC	CAISESRAYGYTF
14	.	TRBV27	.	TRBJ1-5	TGTGCCAGCAGACCCCGACAGGCTCAAGAGCCCCAGCATTTT	CASRPRQAQEPQHF
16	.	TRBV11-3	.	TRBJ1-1	TGTGCCAGCAGCTTAGGATATATCACGGGGAACACTGAAGCTTTCTTT	CASSLGYITGNTEAFF
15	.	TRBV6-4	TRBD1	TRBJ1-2	TGTGCCAGCAGTCCGGGACAGGGGGCTTGGTATGGCTACACCTTC	CASSPGQGAWYGYTF
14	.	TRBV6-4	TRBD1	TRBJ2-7	TGTGCCAGCAGTGAGGGGACAGGGGGCTACGAGCAGTACTTC	CASSEGTGGYEQYF
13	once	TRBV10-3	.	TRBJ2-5	TGTGCCATCAGGCCCAGGGAAGGAGAGACCCAGTACTTC	CAIRPREGETQYF
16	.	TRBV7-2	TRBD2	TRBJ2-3	TGTGCCAGCAGCTCCCGGTTAGCGGGGGGCACAGATACGCAGTATTTT	CASSSRLAGGTDTQYF
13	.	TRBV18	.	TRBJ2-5	TGTGCCAGCTCAACAAGGCGGGCAGAGACCCAGTACTTC	CASSTRRAETQYF
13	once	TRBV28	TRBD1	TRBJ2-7	TGTGCCAGCAGCACGGGACAGACCTACGAGCAGTACTTC	CASSTGQTYEQYF
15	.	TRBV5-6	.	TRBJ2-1	TGTGCCAGTCAGAGGGGAGCGGGCTCCTACAATGAGCAGTTCTTC	CASQRGAGSYNEQFF
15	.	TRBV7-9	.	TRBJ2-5	TGTGCCAGCAGCCCCCTAAGGGCGGGGCGAGAGACCCAGTACTTC	CASSPLRAGRETQYF
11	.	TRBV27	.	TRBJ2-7	TGTGCCAGCAGGGACACCTACGAGCAGTACTTC	CASRDTYEQYF
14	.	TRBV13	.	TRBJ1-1	TGTGCCAGCAGCTTTAGGAGGGAGAACACTGAAGCTTTCTTT	CASSFRRENTEAFF
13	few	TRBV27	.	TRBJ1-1	TGTGCCAGCAGCCAGCGTCCGGGCACTGAAGCTTTCTTT	CASSQRPGTEAFF
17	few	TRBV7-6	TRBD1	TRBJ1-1	TGTGCCAGCAGCGTCAATGGTCGGGACAGGGGAATGGGTGAAGCTTTCTTT	CASSVNGRDRGMGEAFF
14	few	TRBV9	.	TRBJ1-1	TGTGCCAGCAGCGTAGAAGGGGGTAACACTGAAGCTTTCTTT	CASSVEGGNTEAFF
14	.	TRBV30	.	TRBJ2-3	TGTGCCTGGAGTCTGGCGGGTTATGGGAATACGCAGTATTTT	CAWSLAGYGNTQYF
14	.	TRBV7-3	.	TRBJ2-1	TGTGCCAGCAGCGGCAGTGGACTGTACAATGAGCAGTTCTTC	CASSGSGLYNEQFF
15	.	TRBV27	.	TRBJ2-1	TGTGCCAGCAGTTTAGTGGGGGGGGCCGGCAATGAGCAGTTCTTC	CASSLVGGAGNEQFF
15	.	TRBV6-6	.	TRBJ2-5	TGTGCCAGCAGTTACCCCCCGCCGAGCCAAGAGACCCAGTACTTC	CASSYPPPSQETQYF
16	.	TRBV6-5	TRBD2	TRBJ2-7	TGTGCCAGCAGTTCCCCTTCGAGCGGGGGAGCCTACGAGCAGTACTTC	CASSSPSSGGAYEQYF
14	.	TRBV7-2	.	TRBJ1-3	TGTGCCAGCAGCTTAGATAGACAGGGAAACACCATATATTTT	CASSLDRQGNTIYF
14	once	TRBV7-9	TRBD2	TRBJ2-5	TGTGCCAGCAGCTTTGACGGGGGGAAAGAGACCCAGTACTTC	CASSFDGGKETQYF
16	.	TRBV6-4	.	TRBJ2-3	TGTGCCAGCAGTGACGTAGGGCGGGCTACCACAGATACGCAGTATTTT	CASSDVGRATTDTQYF
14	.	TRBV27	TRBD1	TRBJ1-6	TGTGCCAGCAGTCTGGGACAGGGCAATTCACCCCTCCACTTT	CASSLGQGNSPLHF
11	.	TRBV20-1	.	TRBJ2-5	TGCAGTGCTAGTAGGAGCGAGACCCAGTACTTC	CSASRSETQYF
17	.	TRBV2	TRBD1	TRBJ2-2	TGTGCCAGCAGTTTTGACAGGGTAATAGGTAACACCGGGGAGCTGTTTTTT	CASSFDRVIGNTGELFF
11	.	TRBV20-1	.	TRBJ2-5	TGCAGTGCTAGAAGGGGAGAGACCCAGTACTTC	CSARRGETQYF
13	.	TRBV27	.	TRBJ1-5	TGTGCCAGCAGTTTATATGGGGGGGGGCCCCAGCATTTT	CASSLYGGGPQHF
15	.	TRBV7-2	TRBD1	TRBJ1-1	TGTGCCAGCAGCTTCCAGGGGGCAAGAGGCACTGAAGCTTTCTTT	CASSFQGARGTEAFF
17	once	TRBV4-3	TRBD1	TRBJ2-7	TGCGCCAGCAGCCAAGGAGCCGGCCCAGGACAGGGGGAAGAGCAGTACTTC	CASSQGAGPGQGEEQYF
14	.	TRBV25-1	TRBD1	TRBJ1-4	TGTGCCAGCAGCCAGAGGACAGGGGTTGGGAAACTGTTTTTT	CASSQRTGVGKLFF
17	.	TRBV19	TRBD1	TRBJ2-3	TGTGCCAGTAGTATAGTTAGGGGACAGGGAGGCACAGATACGCAGTATTTT	CASSIVRGQGGTDTQYF
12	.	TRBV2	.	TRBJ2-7	TGTGCCAGCTCCTTGAGCTCCTACGAGCAGTACTTC	CASSLSSYEQYF
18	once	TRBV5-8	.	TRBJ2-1	TGTGCCAGCAGCTTGGCGGCGTTTCGGGAGCCTATTTACAATGAGCAGTTCTTC	CASSLAAFREPIYNEQFF
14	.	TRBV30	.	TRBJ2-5	TGTGCCTGGAGCGGGGGGCCCCCCCAAGAGACCCAGTACTTC	CAWSGGPPQETQYF
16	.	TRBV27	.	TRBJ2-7	TGTGCCAGCAGTTTATTCCGTCAGGAGGGGCCTTACGAGCAGTACTTC	CASSLFRQEGPYEQYF
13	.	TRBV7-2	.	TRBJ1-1	TGTGCCAGCAGCTTCACAGAGAACACTGAAGCTTTCTTT	CASSFTENTEAFF
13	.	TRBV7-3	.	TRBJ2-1	TGTGCCAGCAGCTTAGTCGGGGAAGGTGAGCAGTTCTTC	CASSLVGEGEQFF
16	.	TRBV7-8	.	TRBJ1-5	TGTGCCAGCAGCTTAGCGCTTCCAGGTATCGATGACCCCCAGCATTTT	CASSLALPGIDDPQHF
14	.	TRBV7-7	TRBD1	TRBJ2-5	TGTGCCAGCAGCTTACCGGGACAGGAAAAGACCCAGTACTTC	CASSLPGQEKTQYF
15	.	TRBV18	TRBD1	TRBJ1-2	TGTGCCAGCTCACCAGCGACAGGGCCTTCCTATGGCTACACCTTC	CASSPATGPSYGYTF
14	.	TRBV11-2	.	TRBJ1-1	TGTGCCAGCAGCTTATCTCGGGGGTCCACTGAAGCTTTCTTT	CASSLSRGSTEAFF
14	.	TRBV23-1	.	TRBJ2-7	TGCGCCAGCAGTCAAACAGGGTTGGCCTACGAGCAGTACTTC	CASSQTGLAYEQYF
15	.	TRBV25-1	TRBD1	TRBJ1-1	TGTGCCAGCAGTGGCAGACAGGGGGCTATCACTGAAGCTTTCTTT	CASSGRQGAITEAFF
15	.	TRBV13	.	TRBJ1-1	TGTGCCAGCAGCTTGGGGGGGGCCCTGGACACTGAAGCTTTCTTT	CASSLGGALDTEAFF
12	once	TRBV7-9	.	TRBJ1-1	TGTTCCAGCAGCTTAGAACAGGGTGAAGCTTTCTTT	CSSSLEQGEAFF
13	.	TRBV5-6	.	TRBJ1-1	TGTGCCAGCAGCTTGTACGAGGGCACTGAAGCTTTCTTT	CASSLYEGTEAFF
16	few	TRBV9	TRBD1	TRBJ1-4	TGTGCCAGCAGCGTTGGGACAGGGAGGAATGGTGAAAAACTGTTTTTT	CASSVGTGRNGEKLFF
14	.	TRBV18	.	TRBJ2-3	TGTGCCAGCTCACCAGTAGCTAGCCCAGATACGCAGTATTTT	CASSPVASPDTQYF
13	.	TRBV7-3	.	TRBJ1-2	TGTGCCAGCAGTCTTCAGCGCAGGGATGGCTACACCTTC	CASSLQRRDGYTF
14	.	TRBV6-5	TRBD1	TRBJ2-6	TGTGCCAGCAAGGGGGCCTCTGGGGCCAACGTCCTGACTTTC	CASKGASGANVLTF
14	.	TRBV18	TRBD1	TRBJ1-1	TGTGCCAGCTCAGCAGGAACAGGGGTGACTGAAGCTTTCTTT	CASSAGTGVTEAFF
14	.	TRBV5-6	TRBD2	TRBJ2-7	TGTGCCAGCAGCTTAGCGGGGAGCTCCTACGAGCAGTACTTC	CASSLAGSSYEQYF
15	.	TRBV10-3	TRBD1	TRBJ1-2	TGTGCCATCAGTGAAGGACAGGGTAGAAACTATGGCTACACCTTC	CAISEGQGRNYGYTF
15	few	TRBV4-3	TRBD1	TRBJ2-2	TGCGCCAGCAGCCAAGTGGACAGGGGCACCGGGGAGCTGTTTTTT	CASSQVDRGTGELFF